The 24 T cell receptor beta chains presented below share a single source sample, sequenced in a study of Ad26.COV2.S vaccination and SARS-CoV-2 variants. Profiled with immunoSEQ multiplex PCR; TCRdb holds only in-frame clones, not every one. The table lists some 390,000 clones, more than 85% of them singletons. The treatment denotes: roughly 18 received Ad26.COV2.S at low or high dose, single or two shots; about five received placebo; per-sample allocation not given. Day 63 following the first vaccine or placebo injection was when the samples were taken. Material: peripheral blood, obtained in a trial of Ad26.COV2.S vaccine versus placebo. The receptor set was obtained from a person between 18 and 65 years old who received the Ad26.COV2.S COVID-19 vaccine or a placebo.

The chain combines TRBV11-3 with TRBJ2-7; D unresolved. Germline values: CDR1 SGHNT, CDR2 YENEEA. V was clipped by 0 bases and J by 7 bases, with 10 bases between them. CDR3 length: 13 amino acids. The CDR3 nucleotides are TGTGCCAGCAGCTTAGATAGGGAACAAGAGCAGTACTTC. Its translation: CASSLDREQEQYF.

This chain links TRBV6-5 with TRBJ1-2; D is possibly TRBD1 (6 bases). Germline-derived CDR1 and CDR2 are MNHEY and SVGAGI. Trimming took 5 bases from V and 7 from J, leaving 14 bases between them. The CDR3 runs 13 residues. The CDR3 spells CASSNWGGSGYTF. Written as DNA, the CDR3 is TGTGCCAGCAGTAATTGGGGGGGCAGTGGCTACACCTTC.

The chain carries TRBV5-1 and TRBJ1-6; D is undetermined. V was cut by 0 bases and J by 4 bases, with 5 bases left in between. The CDR3 consists of 14 residues. Germline CDR1 and CDR2: SGHRS and YFSETQ. The CDR3 bases are TGCGCCAGCAGCTTGGAGGCGTATAATTCACCCCTCCACTTT. It specifies CASSLEAYNSPLHF.

The chain has TRBV5-1 and TRBJ2-6; D is tentatively TRBD1 or TRBD2 (5 bases each). V was pared by 7 bases and J by 1 base, with 12 bases between. Per germline, CDR1 SGHRS and CDR2 YFSETQ. CDR3 size: 15 residues. The CDR3 loop reads CASRDQVSGANVLTF. CDR3 DNA: TGCGCCAGCCGGGACCAAGTTTCTGGGGCCAACGTCCTGACTTTC.

In regard to this clone: The sample contains more than one DNA sequence encoding this CDR3. J is TRBJ1-1 and V is TRBV5-1; the D is unclear. The germline V and J ends were trimmed by 5 bases and 2 bases, with 10 bases remaining between them. This CDR3 has 13 residues. Germline assignment: CDR1 SGHRS and CDR2 YFSETQ. CDR3 sequence: CASRLGTNTEAFF. In DNA form, the CDR3 reads TGCGCCAGCAGATTAGGCACCAACACTGAAGCTTTCTTT.

This sequence joins TRBV7-2 and TRBJ2-7; 8 nucleotides match TRBD1. With V trimmed by 7 bases and J by 7 bases, 18 bases remained unmatched. This CDR3 has 16 residues. CDR1 is SGHTA and CDR2 is FQGNSA in the germline V gene. The chain's CDR3 is CASTNPRGQALGEQYF. As DNA, the CDR3 is TGTGCCAGCACCAACCCGCGGGGACAGGCCCTAGGGGAGCAGTACTTC.

The chain's CDR3 is CASSPGWEPQEPQHF. CDR3 DNA: TGCGCCAGCAGCCCCGGATGGGAGCCTCAAGAGCCCCAGCATTTT. This rearrangement joins TRBV5-1 to TRBJ1-5; D is undetermined. The V end was cut by 4 bases, the J end by 8 bases, with 19 bases between. The germline CDR1 and CDR2 sequences are SGHRS and YFSETQ. This CDR3 spans 15 amino acids.

The V gene is TRBV6-5, the J gene TRBJ2-2; D perhaps matches TRBD1 (5 bases). Germline-derived CDR1 and CDR2 are MNHEY and SVGAGI. This CDR3 comprises 14 residues. The V end was cut by 4 bases, the J end by 0 bases, with 6 bases between. CDR3 amino acids: CASSWGPNTGELFF. As DNA, the CDR3 is TGTGCCAGCAGTTGGGGCCCGAACACCGGGGAGCTGTTTTTT.

V and J are TRBV15 and TRBJ1-2; a weak D match, TRBD1 (6 bases). Germline-derived CDR1 and CDR2 are LNHNV and YYDKDF (reference sequence). The CDR3 has 14 residues. The V and J ends lost 1 base and 8 bases respectively, with 14 bases between them. The CDR3 protein is CATSRAPTGGGYTF. CDR3 sequence (DNA): TGTGCCACCAGCAGAGCCCCGACAGGCGGAGGCTACACCTTC. Full variable domain (remainder filled in from reference TRBV15 and TRBJ1-2): DAMVIQNPRYQVTQFGKPVTLSCSQTLNHNVMYWYQQKSSQAPKLLFHYYDKDFNNEADTPDNFQSRRPNTSFCFLDIRSPGLGDTAMYLCATSRAPTGGGYTFGSGTRLTVV.

This clone occurred once. The V gene is TRBV30, the J gene TRBJ2-1; no clear D gene. The germline gives CDR1 GTSNPN, CDR2 SVGIG (reference sequence). This CDR3 is 13 amino acids long. The V end was cut by 1 base, the J end by 7 bases, with 11 bases between. The CDR3 sequence: CAWSAADPNEQFF. CDR3 DNA sequence: TGTGCCTGGAGTGCGGCTGACCCTAATGAGCAGTTCTTC.

CDR3: CASSPPDRGYYNSPLHF. In nucleotides, the CDR3 is TGTGCCAGCAGCCCACCCGATCGGGGATATTATAATTCACCCCTCCACTTT. The chain links TRBV7-8 to TRBJ1-6; D unresolved. CDR1 is SGHVS and CDR2 is FQNEAQ in the germline V gene. Deletions cut 5 bases from V and 4 bases from J, with 18 bases between. The CDR3 covers 17 residues. Full variable domain (remainder filled in from reference TRBV7-8 and TRBJ1-6): GAGVSQSPRYKVAKRGQDVALRCDPISGHVSLFWYQQALGQGPEFLTYFQNEAQLDKSGLPSDRFFAERPEGSVSTLKIQRTQQEDSAVYLCASSPPDRGYYNSPLHFGNGTRLTVT.

The chain links TRBV6-1 to TRBJ2-7; TRBD2 matches at 10 bases. Germline CDR1 MNHNS, CDR2 SASEGT. There are 15 residues in the CDR3. V was pared by 3 bases and J by 5 bases, with 7 bases of the junction left unmatched. The chain's CDR3 is CASSDRAGGINEQYF. CDR3 DNA: TGTGCCAGCAGTGATAGAGCGGGGGGGATTAACGAGCAGTACTTC.

This chain links TRBV4-1 with TRBJ1-6; weak D call: TRBD1 (5 bases). Germline V gene sequence: CDR1 MGHRA, CDR2 YSYEKL. The CDR3 sequence is 16 residues long. V was pared by 4 bases and J by 7 bases, with 17 bases between. The CDR3 bases are TGCGCCAGCAGCCCGTTTGGGGGAACAGCGAATTCACCCCTCCACTTT. This codes for CASSPFGGTANSPLHF.

This sequence joins TRBV5-1 and TRBJ2-3, with D maybe TRBD2 (6 bases). Germline loops: CDR1 SGHRS, CDR2 YFSETQ. V lost 4 bases and J lost 4, with 19 bases in between. The CDR3 is made up of 16 amino acids. CDR3 sequence reads: CASSLRGGIGPDTQYF. The CDR3 nucleotides read TGCGCCAGCAGCCTACGTGGGGGGATTGGCCCAGATACGCAGTATTTT.

The genes are TRBV23-1 and TRBJ2-7; D gene unclear. TRBV23-1 is an ORF; its function is uncertain. This CDR3 spans 11 amino acids. V lost 4 bases, J lost 6 bases, and 7 bases lay in between. The CDR3 protein is CASSRPGEQYF. CDR3 nucleotide sequence: TGCGCCAGCAGTCGACCCGGCGAGCAGTACTTC.

The chain has TRBV5-1 and TRBJ2-3; D gene uncertain. The CDR3 totals 16 residues. V lost 0 bases, J lost 1 base, and 12 bases lay in between. Germline CDR1 is SGHRS and CDR2 is YFSETQ. CDR3 nucleotide sequence: TGCGCCAGCAGCTTGGGCAGTCTTTTTGGCACAGATACGCAGTATTTT. The encoded protein is CASSLGSLFGTDTQYF.

This chain links TRBV5-5 with TRBJ1-3, with TRBD1 identical over 7 bases. The CDR3 extends over 16 amino acids. CDR1 SGHKS and CDR2 YYEKEE come from the germline V gene (reference sequence). J lost 1 base, V lost 2 bases, and 6 bases had no gene match. DNA of the CDR3: TGTGCCAGCAGCTTACAGATACAGGGGTCTGGAAACACCATATATTTT. As protein: CASSLQIQGSGNTIYF.

This sequence joins TRBV29-1 and TRBJ1-2; D is unclear. The CDR3 runs 10 residues. Germline assignment: CDR1 SQVTM and CDR2 ANQGSEA. Trimming shortened V by 6 bases and J by 6 bases, and 8 bases separated the two germline ends. CDR3 bases: TGCAGCGTCCTTAGTGATGGCTACACCTTC. It specifies CSVLSDGYTF.

The V gene is TRBV15, the J gene TRBJ2-3, with a possible D match to TRBD2 (6 bases). Trimming took 6 bases from V and 2 from J, leaving 9 bases between them. The germline V gene has CDR1 LNHNV and CDR2 YYDKDF (reference sequence). CDR3 size: 13 residues. This chain's CDR3 is CATRDYLTDTQYF. The CDR3 DNA reads as TGTGCCACCAGGGACTACCTCACAGATACGCAGTATTTT.

The chain couples TRBV7-2 to TRBJ2-7, with D possibly being TRBD2 (6 bases). V was shortened by 5 bases and J by 4 bases, with 12 bases between the two germline ends. The V gene's germline CDR1 is SGHTA and CDR2 FQGNSA. The CDR3 runs to 13 residues. The CDR3 region has the DNA TGTGCCAGCAGCCGCGGGACTCCTTACGAGCAGTACTTC. Translating gives CASSRGTPYEQYF.

This chain joins TRBV2 and TRBJ1-6; TRBD1 is a possible D gene (5 bases). V shed 5 bases and J shed 7 bases, with 12 bases lying between them. This CDR3 contains 14 residues. The V gene's germline CDR1 is SNHLY and CDR2 FYNNEI. CDR3 DNA sequence: TGTGCCAGCAGTTTGGGGACCTTAAATTCACCCCTCCACTTT. Amino acids: CASSLGTLNSPLHF.

The chain employs TRBV3-1 (or the pseudogene TRBV3-2) and TRBJ2-2; 10 nucleotides line up with TRBD2. The CDR3 is made up of 16 amino acids. Germline-derived CDR1 and CDR2 are LGHDT and YNNKEL (reference sequence). The ends lost 3 bases at V and 4 bases at J; junction bases unmatched: 5. The CDR3 spells CASSQNLAGVTGELFF. CDR3 nucleotides: TGTGCCAGCAGCCAGAACCTAGCGGGGGTCACCGGGGAGCTGTTTTTT.

V usage is TRBV3-1 (or the pseudogene TRBV3-2) and J usage is TRBJ1-4; 7 bases line up with TRBD1. The germline V gene has CDR1 LGHDT and CDR2 YNNKEL (reference sequence). Losses at the gene ends were 1 base for V and 9 bases for J; bases not matched to a gene: 5. CDR3 length equals 14 residues. CDR3 bases: TGTGCCAGCAGCCAAGGGGGGACAGCACAAAAACTGTTTTTT. Amino acids: CASSQGGTAQKLFF.

The chain uses TRBV5-4 and TRBJ2-3; TRBD2 matches 8 bases. V trimming: 0 bases; J trimming: 6 bases; junction bases outside the gene matches: 9. This CDR3 is built from 16 residues. CDR1 and CDR2 (germline): SGHNT, YYREEE (reference sequence). The DNA of the CDR3 is TGTGCCAGCAGCTTGGAGTTCGGGGGGGCCTCGGATACGCAGTATTTT. It encodes CASSLEFGGASDTQYF.